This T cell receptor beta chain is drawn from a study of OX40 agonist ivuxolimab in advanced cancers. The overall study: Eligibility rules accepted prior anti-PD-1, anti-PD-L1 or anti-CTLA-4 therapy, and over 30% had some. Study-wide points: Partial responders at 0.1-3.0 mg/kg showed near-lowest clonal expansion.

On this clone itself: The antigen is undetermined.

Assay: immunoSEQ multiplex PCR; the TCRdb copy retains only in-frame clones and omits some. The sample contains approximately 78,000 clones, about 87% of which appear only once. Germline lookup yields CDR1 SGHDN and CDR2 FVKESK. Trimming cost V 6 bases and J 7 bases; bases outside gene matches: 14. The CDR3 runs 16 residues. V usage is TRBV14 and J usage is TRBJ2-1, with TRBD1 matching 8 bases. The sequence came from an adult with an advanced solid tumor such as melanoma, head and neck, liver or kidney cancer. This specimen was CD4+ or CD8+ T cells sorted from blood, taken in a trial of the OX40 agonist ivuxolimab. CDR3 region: CASRYRGGTGGNEQFF. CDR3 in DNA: TGTGCCAGCAGATACCGGGGTGGGACAGGTGGAAATGAGCAGTTCTTC.